Sequencing of this TCR beta chain was carried out in a study of T cell repertoires in cytomegalovirus infection. The CDR3 loop spans 17 amino acids. Deletions cut 7 bases from V and 3 bases from J, with 21 bases between. Germline V gene data show CDR1 as LNHDA and CDR2 as SQIVND (reference sequence). TCRdb ran MiXCR on the reads and lists one entry per CDR3 protein. Of around 450,000 distinct CDR3 sequences listed, approximately 31% are singletons. Sequenced input: PBMCs. This receptor was obtained from a human donor in good health (CMV status not recorded). Some clones in this sample may be carry-over from other donors' samples. The chain carries TRBV19 and TRBJ1-4, with D uncertain. The CDR3 sequence: CASIIGFSRSANEKLFF. CDR3 DNA sequence: TGTGCCAGTATTATTGGGTTTTCCAGGTCGGCTAATGAAAAACTGTTTTTT.